The rows below give T cell receptor beta chains drawn from one sample of a study of shared clonotypes between healthy human individuals. The table came from immunoSEQ multiplex PCR; TCRdb's copy has only in-frame clones and leaves some out. The table has about 480,000 clones, around 79% seen once. Material for sequencing was PBMCs. These receptors were taken from a woman aged 40 to 55 in good health. Some clones in this sample may be carry-over from other donors' samples. CDR3s include the opening cysteine and the closing phenylalanine or tryptophan. A D gene is named only where the DNA matches it firmly.

J,D,V,CDR3
TRBJ1-2,TRBD1,TRBV9,CASSVGDSTAYGYTF
TRBJ2-1,TRBD1,TRBV4-2,CASSQDPWADRVNEQFF
TRBJ2-1,.,TRBV2,CASNPELRDNEQFF
TRBJ2-1,.,TRBV9,CASSETSYNEQFF
TRBJ2-2,.,TRBV5-1,CASSPSGPGELFF
TRBJ1-1,.,TRBV28,CASSFRVSEAFF
TRBJ2-1,.,TRBV6-1,CASSEPSQGYNEQFF
TRBJ2-1,TRBD2,TRBV11-2,CASSLELAAEEQFF
TRBJ2-1,TRBD2,TRBV4-2,CASSQGHFEREIDEQFF
TRBJ1-5,.,TRBV6-1,CASSERSGYQPQHF
TRBJ2-5,TRBD2,TRBV5-1,CASSSTSGMWTQYF
TRBJ1-5,.,TRBV28,CASSLRAGHQPQHF
TRBJ1-5,.,TRBV19,CASSIDGEFGNQPQHF
TRBJ2-2,.,TRBV7-3,CASSPGHVTGELFF
TRBJ1-1,.,TRBV7-2,CASSLWGKTEAFF
TRBJ2-1,.,TRBV25-1,CASSQRRSYNEQFF
TRBJ2-7,.,TRBV7-2,CASSLNRRSPYEQYF
TRBJ2-7,.,TRBV7-9,CASSLRGVGSYEQYF
TRBJ2-2,.,TRBV15,CATSREGVDTGELFF
TRBJ2-1,.,TRBV19,CASSDWLTYNEQFF
TRBJ2-5,.,TRBV28,CASSTQETQYF
TRBJ2-1,TRBD2,TRBV4-1,CASSHGRHDSYNEQFF
TRBJ2-7,TRBD2,TRBV10-3,CAISGLAGVSEQYF
TRBJ2-1,.,TRBV27,CASSLGRGHQFF
TRBJ1-5,.,TRBV28,CASSFSIQQHSNQPQHF
TRBJ2-2,TRBD2,TRBV6-5,CASRRTSGSLELFF
TRBJ1-1,.,TRBV5-6,CASSSIGDPLF
TRBJ2-7,.,TRBV18,CASSPPVTEAAEQYF
TRBJ2-2,TRBD2,TRBV7-3,CASSSGLANTGELFF
TRBJ1-5,.,TRBV28,CASSYLPRSNQPQHF
TRBJ2-2,TRBD1,TRBV28,CASSPGTGFTGELFF
TRBJ2-2,TRBD2,TRBV28,CASITAGLAGTGELFF
TRBJ2-7,.,TRBV5-1,CASSHPRPTPSYEQYF
TRBJ2-3,TRBD1,TRBV5-1,CASSQPDEGATDTQYF
TRBJ2-1,TRBD2,TRBV4-3,CASSPGLAGGYNEQFF
TRBJ2-7,.,TRBV27,CASSITGPYEQYF
TRBJ2-1,.,TRBV7-7,CASSPGSISYNEQFF
TRBJ1-5,TRBD1,TRBV30,CAWSGGQGSEQPQHF
TRBJ2-3,.,TRBV5-4,CASSLGFGTSTDTQYF
TRBJ2-7,.,TRBV27,CASKNRGGPYEQYF
TRBJ2-7,TRBD1,TRBV6-4,CASADRSYEQYF
TRBJ2-1,.,TRBV7-9,CASSLGDIGNEQFF
TRBJ2-1,TRBD2,TRBV6-5,CATGTSEYNEQFF
TRBJ2-7,TRBD1,TRBV11-3,CASRGTGPYEQYF
TRBJ2-1,TRBD2,TRBV7-9,CASSFVGSGSRNEQFF
TRBJ2-3,.,TRBV29-1,CSVTASTDTQYF
TRBJ2-1,TRBD2,TRBV7-8,CASSSGLAGLGEQFF
TRBJ2-3,.,TRBV4-2,CASSQREASSDTQYF
TRBJ2-2,TRBD2,TRBV18,CASSPTTSGSATGELFF
TRBJ2-7,TRBD1,TRBV27,CASSLSGQNSYEQYF
TRBJ2-3,.,TRBV2,CASSLESASTDTQYF
TRBJ2-1,.,TRBV6-5,CASRGDTYNEQFF